These T cell receptor beta chains were read from a single sample in a study of cytomegalovirus exposure and HLA in healthy donors. Clones were sequenced by immunoSEQ multiplex PCR, and TCRdb holds only the in-frame ones, with some missing. The table lists approximately 160,000 clones, over 60% of them singletons. The specimen was PBMCs. The source is a woman in her thirties in good health and CMV-seronegative. The CDR3 runs from the conserved cysteine through the conserved F or W. A D gene is named only where the DNA matches it firmly. Expanded clones are given a class, and other clones once, few, many or no size at all.

J gene	D gene	clone size	V gene	CDR3 DNA	CDR3 protein
TRBJ2-1	TRBD2	once	TRBV4-3	TGCGCCAGCAGCCACACTAGCGGGAGACTTGATGAGCAGTTCTTC	CASSHTSGRLDEQFF
TRBJ2-7	TRBD1	NA	TRBV18	TGTGCCAGCTCAACTAGACAGGGGGCCTACGAGCAGTACTTC	CASSTRQGAYEQYF
TRBJ2-7	NA	NA	TRBV15	TGTGCCACCAGCAGAGATATGCCCAGAAACTACGAGCAGTACTTC	CATSRDMPRNYEQYF
TRBJ2-5	NA	NA	TRBV4-2	TGTGCCAGCAGCCAAGATTACCGACTCCAAGAGACCCAGTACTTC	CASSQDYRLQETQYF
TRBJ2-1	TRBD2	once	TRBV28	TGTGCCAGCAGCCGCCCCGGGACTAGCGCTAATGAGCAGTTCTTC	CASSRPGTSANEQFF
TRBJ1-1	NA	few	TRBV7-9	TGTGCCAGCAGCTTAGGGCAGTTGAACACTGAAGCTTTCTTT	CASSLGQLNTEAFF
TRBJ1-2	TRBD1	NA	TRBV28	TGTGCCAGCAATCAGGGACAGAGCTATGGCTACACCTTC	CASNQGQSYGYTF
TRBJ1-3	TRBD1	NA	TRBV12-5	TGTGCTAGTGGCTTGGGAGACAGGGAAGGAAACACCATATATTTT	CASGLGDREGNTIYF
TRBJ2-7	TRBD1	NA	TRBV5-8	TGTGCCAGCAGCCAGACAGGGACCTACGAGCAGTACTTC	CASSQTGTYEQYF
TRBJ2-5	NA	NA	TRBV2	TGTGCCAGCAAACGGACAGAGCAAGAGACCCAGTACTTC	CASKRTEQETQYF
TRBJ2-5	TRBD2	NA	TRBV4-2	TGTGCCAGCAGCCAAGCGCGGGAGGCAAGAGAGACCCAGTACTTC	CASSQAREARETQYF
TRBJ2-4	TRBD2	few	TRBV5-4	TGTGCCAGCAGCCCCGGACTAGCGGTTATTCAGTACTTC	CASSPGLAVIQYF
TRBJ2-7	TRBD1	NA	TRBV2	TGTGCCAGCAGTGAAGTTGGGGACAGGGAGCCCTCCTACGAGCAGTACTTC	CASSEVGDREPSYEQYF
TRBJ2-7	NA	once	TRBV7-3	TGTGCCAGCAGCTTAACGGCAGGGGCACTCTACGAGCAGTACTTC	CASSLTAGALYEQYF
TRBJ1-2	NA	NA	TRBV7-8	TGTGCCAGCAGCTTTCAGGGGTATGGCTACACCTTC	CASSFQGYGYTF
TRBJ2-3	TRBD1	NA	TRBV27	TGTGCCAGCAGTTCACCACAGGGGGCGCTTACAGATACGCAGTATTTT	CASSSPQGALTDTQYF
TRBJ2-2	NA	NA	TRBV27	TGTGCCAGCAGTTTAGCACAGGCGGTGGCCGGGGAGCTGTTTTTT	CASSLAQAVAGELFF
TRBJ2-7	TRBD1	once	TRBV30	TGTGCCTGGAGGCTCGGGACAGGGTTAACCTACGAGCAGTACTTC	CAWRLGTGLTYEQYF
TRBJ1-2	TRBD1	NA	TRBV4-3	TGCGCCAGCAGCCAAAAGACAGGGGGCGTCAGGTATGGCTACACCTTC	CASSQKTGGVRYGYTF
TRBJ2-7	TRBD2	NA	TRBV2	TGTGCCACCCGGGGGGACGTCTCCTACGAGCAGTACTTC	CATRGDVSYEQYF
TRBJ1-2	TRBD1	few	TRBV30	TGTGCCCGGGGGACAGGGGGGAATGCCCTCCCCAAGGGCTACACCTTC	CARGTGGNALPKGYTF
TRBJ2-1	TRBD1	NA	TRBV2	TGTGCCAGCAGCTACAGGGGTAAATACAATGAGCAGTTCTTC	CASSYRGKYNEQFF
TRBJ1-4	NA	few	TRBV21-1	TGTGCCAGCAGCAAAGTGTGGGGGCCGGATGAAAAACTGTTTTTT	CASSKVWGPDEKLFF
TRBJ2-1	TRBD2	once	TRBV6-1	TGTGCCAGCAGCAAAGGACTAGCGGGGCCCGATGAGCAGTTCTTC	CASSKGLAGPDEQFF
TRBJ1-1	TRBD1	NA	TRBV5-6	TGTGCCAGCAGCTTGGTGGACAGGACGGGTGAAGCTTTCTTT	CASSLVDRTGEAFF
TRBJ1-3	NA	NA	TRBV5-1	TGCGCCAGCAGCTTGGGCGGGGGCTACTCTGGAAACACCATATATTTT	CASSLGGGYSGNTIYF
TRBJ2-7	NA	NA	TRBV9	TGTGCCAGCACCACAGGGTTGTATTCCCACGAGCAGTACTTC	CASTTGLYSHEQYF
TRBJ1-2	TRBD1	NA	TRBV5-1	TGCGCCAGCAGCCCTCAAGCAGGGGGCGATGGCTACACCTTC	CASSPQAGGDGYTF
TRBJ1-4	NA	NA	TRBV4-2	TGTGCCGGCAGCCAAGCGGACAGCTCTTCAACTAATGAAAAACTGTTTTTT	CAGSQADSSSTNEKLFF
TRBJ2-2	NA	NA	TRBV7-2	TGTGCCAGCAGCTTTTTTCGCCGCAGAGGGAACACCGGGGAGCTGTTTTTT	CASSFFRRRGNTGELFF
TRBJ2-5	NA	NA	TRBV2	TGTGCCAGCAGCGTTACAGGACAAGAGACCCAGTACTTC	CASSVTGQETQYF
TRBJ2-3	NA	NA	TRBV5-6	TGTGCCAGCAGGCTTTCCTACCTCGACAGCGATACGCAGTATTTT	CASRLSYLDSDTQYF
TRBJ2-1	NA	NA	TRBV29-1	TGCAGCGTACAAAGTGTCCATGAGCAGTTCTTC	CSVQSVHEQFF
TRBJ2-2	TRBD1	NA	TRBV29-1	TGCAGCGCTGGACAGGGGGCTTCCGGGGAGCTGTTTTTT	CSAGQGASGELFF
TRBJ1-3	NA	few	TRBV30	TGTGCCTGGAGTGTAGGGGTGATCTCTGGAAACACCATATATTTT	CAWSVGVISGNTIYF
TRBJ2-7	NA	NA	TRBV5-8	TGTGCCAGCAGCTTGGTATATGTAACAGGCCAAGTCGACGAGCAGTACTTC	CASSLVYVTGQVDEQYF
TRBJ2-7	NA	NA	TRBV28	TGTGCCAGCAGTTTATGGGACAGCTCCTACGAGCAGTACTTC	CASSLWDSSYEQYF
TRBJ2-5	NA	NA	TRBV9	TGTGCCAGTTCTTCCAGGCGTGGAGAGACCCAGTACTTC	CASSSRRGETQYF
TRBJ1-1	TRBD1	once	TRBV19	TGTGCCAGTAGTATAGGACAGGGAAATGCTCCTTTCTTT	CASSIGQGNAPFF
TRBJ2-3	NA	NA	TRBV6-5	TGTGCCAGCAGTTACCCGGGAAGGGGGGGGACGCAGTATTTT	CASSYPGRGGTQYF
TRBJ2-5	NA	NA	TRBV7-8	TGTGCCAGCAGCTTAGGTACATCTAGCGAGACCCAGTACTTC	CASSLGTSSETQYF
TRBJ2-7	NA	NA	TRBV30	TGTGCCTGGGCTGGAACACTGTACTACGAGCAGTACTTC	CAWAGTLYYEQYF
TRBJ2-1	NA	NA	TRBV9	TGTGCCAGCAGCGTAGCCGCAGGGATTTGGTACAATGAGCAGTTCTTC	CASSVAAGIWYNEQFF
TRBJ1-5	NA	NA	TRBV6-1	TGTGCCAGCAGTGTAGGTCGGGAGGGCGATCAGCCCCAGCATTTT	CASSVGREGDQPQHF
TRBJ1-2	NA	NA	TRBV13	TGTGCCAGCAGCGCCCTACCAGGGGCCCCCAATGATGGCTACCCCTTC	CASSALPGAPNDGYPF
TRBJ1-5	TRBD1	NA	TRBV19	TGTGCCAGTAGTAACTCCCAGGACAGGGCTGCTTATAGCAATCAGCCCCAGCATTTT	CASSNSQDRAAYSNQPQHF
TRBJ1-4	NA	NA	TRBV7-9	TGTGCCAGCAGCTCCCCAGGGAACGAAAAACTGTTTTTT	CASSSPGNEKLFF
TRBJ2-5	TRBD2	NA	TRBV2	TGTGCCAGCAGTCGACGGACTAGCGGGGGGGCCGGAGAGACCCAGTACTTC	CASSRRTSGGAGETQYF
TRBJ1-1	NA	NA	TRBV5-6	TGTGCCAGCACTAACCTTGGGGGGTGGGCTTTCTTT	CASTNLGGWAFF
TRBJ1-4	TRBD1	NA	TRBV7-9	TGTGCCAGCAGCCCGGACAGGGTATCGACTAATGAAAAACTGTTTTTT	CASSPDRVSTNEKLFF
TRBJ2-1	NA	NA	TRBV6-1	TGTGCCAGCAGTCCGTTAGGGGTCTTCTACAATGAGCAGTTCTTC	CASSPLGVFYNEQFF
TRBJ2-6	NA	once	TRBV18	TGTGCCAGCTCACCCGTTTGGGGAGATGGGGCCAACGTCCTGACTTTC	CASSPVWGDGANVLTF